The sequence of this TCR beta chain was determined in a study of blood T cell repertoires in COVID-19. About the research overall: Samples representing acute and convalescent COVID-19 were sourced from the United States, Italy and Spain. Sources were T cells, B-cell-depleted T cells, or PBMCs; the material itself was cDNA or gDNA.

Only in-frame clones appear in the TCRdb table, and some are missing; sequencing was by immunoSEQ multiplex PCR. In the table there are 200,000 to 250,000 clones, about 84% of which are singletons. While infection was still active, Seattle patients were enrolled and then followed longitudinally. Material for sequencing was peripheral blood. The TCR sequence derives from a woman of 80 years or more with COVID-19, enrolled during active disease.

The CDR3 DNA reads TGTGCCAGCAGCGTAGGACACCTACAAGAGACCCAGTACTTC. It yields the protein CASSVGHLQETQYF. The chain employs TRBV7-9 and TRBJ2-5; possible D gene TRBD1, 5 bases. The germline V gene has CDR1 SEHNR and CDR2 FQNEAQ (reference sequence). The length of the CDR3 is 14 residues. The V end lost 5 bases, the J end lost 2 bases, and 12 bases lay between the germline ends.